The clone carrying this TCR beta chain has more than one count but fewer than ten. Its antigen is currently unknown. TCRdb passed the reads through MiXCR, listing each CDR3 protein once. The sample has some 900,000 distinct CDR3 sequences; about 33% are singletons. Trimming shortened V by 2 bases and J by 4 bases, and 5 bases separated the two germline ends. This CDR3 is 12 amino acids long. Germline V CDR1 and CDR2: MNHEY, SVGEGT. This entry belongs to a study of T cell repertoires in cytomegalovirus infection. V is TRBV6-2 or TRBV6-3 and J is TRBJ2-5; no reliable D call. The specimen was cultured CD8+ T cells from PBMCs, collected from culture after CMV antigen stimulation. The sequence was obtained from a human donor in good health (CMV status not recorded). Some clones in this sample may be carry-over from other donors' samples. The CDR3 sequence: CASSYTGETQYF. The DNA for the CDR3 is TGTGCCAGCAGTTACACGGGAGAGACCCAGTACTTC.